Listed below are T cell receptor beta chains from one sample, sequenced in a study of T cell responses to AZD1222 COVID-19 vaccine. Clones were sequenced by immunoSEQ multiplex PCR, and TCRdb holds only the in-frame ones, with some missing. The sample gives 120,000 or so clones, 85% to 90% of which show up once; 4% to 4.5% is in the top ten. The material was peripheral blood, obtained on day 0 of AZD1222 vaccination. These receptors all come from an adult in good health. Each CDR3 is given with its conserved first and last residue. The D gene is left open where the match is weak. Rows give clone size only sometimes, using once, few, many, or a class for an expanded clone.

J gene: TRBJ2-2
V gene: TRBV12-3/TRBV12-4
clone size: NA
D gene: NA
CDR3 DNA: TGTGCCAGCAGTTTTCGGGTCACCGGGGAGCTGTTTTTT
CDR3 protein: CASSFRVTGELFF

J gene: TRBJ1-5
V gene: TRBV5-1
clone size: NA
D gene: NA
CDR3 DNA: TGCGCCAGCAGCTTGGGGCAGGATGGGGTTGGTAGCAATCAGCCCCAGCATTTT
CDR3 protein: CASSLGQDGVGSNQPQHF

J gene: TRBJ1-5
V gene: TRBV19
clone size: NA
D gene: TRBD1
CDR3 DNA: TGTGCCAGTAGGACTAATGACAGGGGTAGGACTCAGCCCCAGCATTTT
CDR3 protein: CASRTNDRGRTQPQHF

J gene: TRBJ2-1
V gene: TRBV5-1
clone size: NA
D gene: TRBD1
CDR3 DNA: TGCGCCAGCAGGTTAGGACAGGATTCCTACAATGAGCAGTTCTTC
CDR3 protein: CASRLGQDSYNEQFF

J gene: TRBJ2-7
V gene: TRBV6-1
clone size: NA
D gene: NA
CDR3 DNA: TGTGCCAGCAGGGAAGGACTTCTCTACGAGCAGTACTTC
CDR3 protein: CASREGLLYEQYF

J gene: TRBJ2-5
V gene: TRBV11-1
clone size: NA
D gene: TRBD1
CDR3 DNA: TGTGCCAGCAGCTTAGGGGCAGGGGGAGAGACCCAGTACTTC
CDR3 protein: CASSLGAGGETQYF

J gene: TRBJ1-5
V gene: TRBV6-6
clone size: NA
D gene: TRBD1
CDR3 DNA: TGTGCCAGCAGTACACAGGGGGGTCAGCCCCAGCATTTT
CDR3 protein: CASSTQGGQPQHF

J gene: TRBJ2-2
V gene: TRBV5-1
clone size: NA
D gene: NA
CDR3 DNA: TGCGCCAGCAGCTTTTACGGACAACCGAACACCGGGGAGCTGTTTTTT
CDR3 protein: CASSFYGQPNTGELFF

J gene: TRBJ2-5
V gene: TRBV19
clone size: NA
D gene: NA
CDR3 DNA: TGTGCCAGTAGCCAAGAGACCCAGTACTTC
CDR3 protein: CASSQETQYF

J gene: TRBJ1-5
V gene: TRBV30
clone size: NA
D gene: NA
CDR3 DNA: TGTGCCTGGAGTCCCGGACACCTCAATCAGCCCCAGCATTTT
CDR3 protein: CAWSPGHLNQPQHF

J gene: TRBJ2-3
V gene: TRBV5-1
clone size: once
D gene: NA
CDR3 DNA: TGCGCCAGCAGCTTGGGATTAGACTCCTCCACAGATACGCAGTATTTT
CDR3 protein: CASSLGLDSSTDTQYF

J gene: TRBJ2-7
V gene: TRBV7-8
clone size: NA
D gene: TRBD1
CDR3 DNA: TGTGCCAGCAGCTTAGTGGGACAGTCCTACGAGCAGTACTTC
CDR3 protein: CASSLVGQSYEQYF

J gene: TRBJ2-7
V gene: TRBV6-5
clone size: NA
D gene: TRBD2
CDR3 DNA: TGTGCCAGCAGTTCTAGCGGGGGCCTTACCTACGAGCAGTACTTC
CDR3 protein: CASSSSGGLTYEQYF

J gene: TRBJ1-2
V gene: TRBV21-1
clone size: NA
D gene: NA
CDR3 DNA: TGTGCCAGCAGCAAAGAAGGGCTTAGCCCAACATATGGCTACACCTTC
CDR3 protein: CASSKEGLSPTYGYTF

J gene: TRBJ1-6
V gene: TRBV7-9
clone size: NA
D gene: TRBD1
CDR3 DNA: TGTGCCAGCAGCGATGGACAGGGGGTAGGTTCACCCCTCCACTTT
CDR3 protein: CASSDGQGVGSPLHF

J gene: TRBJ1-6
V gene: TRBV5-1
clone size: NA
D gene: TRBD1
CDR3 DNA: TGCGCCAGCAGCGCCAAAGACAGGGGATCCTATAATTCACCCCTCCACTTT
CDR3 protein: CASSAKDRGSYNSPLHF

J gene: TRBJ1-6
V gene: TRBV15
clone size: few
D gene: NA
CDR3 DNA: TGTGCCACCAGCAGAGGTTCCAATTCACCCCTCCACTTT
CDR3 protein: CATSRGSNSPLHF

J gene: TRBJ2-7
V gene: TRBV27
clone size: NA
D gene: TRBD2
CDR3 DNA: TGTGCCAGCAGTTTATTCATCGGGGGGGCATACGAGCAGTACTTC
CDR3 protein: CASSLFIGGAYEQYF

J gene: TRBJ1-6
V gene: TRBV28
clone size: NA
D gene: NA
CDR3 DNA: TGTGCCAGCAGTTTTAAGGGGCCAGCTAATTCACCCCTCCACTTT
CDR3 protein: CASSFKGPANSPLHF

J gene: TRBJ2-1
V gene: TRBV30
clone size: NA
D gene: TRBD2
CDR3 DNA: TGTGCCTGGAGTAAGACTAGCGGGGGGGATGAGCAGTTCTTC
CDR3 protein: CAWSKTSGGDEQFF

J gene: TRBJ1-4
V gene: TRBV3-1/TRBV3-2
clone size: NA
D gene: NA
CDR3 DNA: TGTGCCAGCAGCCAAGGAACCCCCAGATTTAAAGAAAAACTGTTTTTT
CDR3 protein: CASSQGTPRFKEKLFF

J gene: TRBJ2-3
V gene: TRBV9
clone size: NA
D gene: NA
CDR3 DNA: TGTGCCAGCAGCGCGCGACTCAGTTTCGTCTCCTCAGATACGCAGTATTTT
CDR3 protein: CASSARLSFVSSDTQYF

J gene: TRBJ1-2
V gene: TRBV28
clone size: NA
D gene: TRBD1
CDR3 DNA: TGTGCCAGCAGCCCTCCGGGACAGGGGTTGTATGGCTACACCTTC
CDR3 protein: CASSPPGQGLYGYTF

J gene: TRBJ2-1
V gene: TRBV2
clone size: NA
D gene: NA
CDR3 DNA: TGTGCCAGCAGACGGACAGCTGTCGGTGAGCAGTTCTTC
CDR3 protein: CASRRTAVGEQFF

J gene: TRBJ1-5
V gene: TRBV4-1
clone size: NA
D gene: NA
CDR3 DNA: TGCGCCAGCAGCCAAGAGGAGGAGGGCCCATGGCCCCAGCATTTT
CDR3 protein: CASSQEEEGPWPQHF

J gene: TRBJ1-2
V gene: TRBV7-9
clone size: NA
D gene: NA
CDR3 DNA: TGTGCCAGCAGTCAGCCGACAGAAGCAGGGGGCTACACCTTC
CDR3 protein: CASSQPTEAGGYTF

J gene: TRBJ1-1
V gene: TRBV6-5
clone size: NA
D gene: NA
CDR3 DNA: TGTGCCAGGCAATTAGAAGAAGCTTTCTTT
CDR3 protein: CARQLEEAFF

J gene: TRBJ2-5
V gene: TRBV21-1
clone size: NA
D gene: NA
CDR3 DNA: TGTGCCAGGGGACAGGGGGCTTGCCAAGAGACCCAGTACTTC
CDR3 protein: CARGQGACQETQYF

J gene: TRBJ1-2
V gene: TRBV7-8
clone size: NA
D gene: NA
CDR3 DNA: TGTGCCAGCAGCTTAACGGACCCTAGTGACTATGGCTACACCTTC
CDR3 protein: CASSLTDPSDYGYTF

J gene: TRBJ1-1
V gene: TRBV6-5
clone size: NA
D gene: NA
CDR3 DNA: TGTGCCAGCAGTTTTAGACAGGACCTGGGCACTGAAGCTTTCTTT
CDR3 protein: CASSFRQDLGTEAFF

J gene: TRBJ1-4
V gene: TRBV12-2
clone size: NA
D gene: NA
CDR3 DNA: TGTGCAAGTCGCGGACCCCCGGTGAGGGGGGCAAATGAAAAACTGTTTTTT
CDR3 protein: CASRGPPVRGANEKLFF

J gene: TRBJ2-5
V gene: TRBV7-8
clone size: NA
D gene: NA
CDR3 DNA: TGTGCCAGCAGCCCTAGCAGCACTCAAGAGACCCAGTACTTC
CDR3 protein: CASSPSSTQETQYF

J gene: TRBJ2-3
V gene: TRBV5-1
clone size: NA
D gene: NA
CDR3 DNA: TGCGCCAGCAGTAACTCGTTACAACAGGGAGGAAGCACAGATACGCAGTATTTT
CDR3 protein: CASSNSLQQGGSTDTQYF